This is a list of T cell receptor beta chains from one sample in a study of blood T cell repertoires in COVID-19. Libraries were prepared by immunoSEQ multiplex PCR; TCRdb keeps only in-frame clonotypes and omits some of them. The sample holds around 140,000 clones, about 86% seen once. The sample consisted of peripheral blood. These receptor sequences come from a woman between 55 and 75 years old with acute or convalescent COVID-19. Each CDR3 is given with its conserved first and last residue. Each record gives: V gene, J gene, D gene, clone size, CDR3 protein, CDR3 DNA. D genes are given only for firm matches. Not all rows give a size; the values are once, few, many and, for expanded clones, a class.

TRBV7-9	TRBJ1-2	.	.	CASSLLGESYGYTF	TGTGCCAGCAGCTTACTCGGAGAGAGCTATGGCTACACCTTC
TRBV28	TRBJ2-7	TRBD1	once	CASTPPRTGVAQYF	TGTGCCAGCACCCCCCCTCGGACAGGGGTCGCGCAGTACTTC
TRBV6-5	TRBJ1-1	.	.	CASSYRGNTEAFF	TGTGCCAGCAGTTACAGGGGGAACACTGAAGCTTTCTTT
TRBV20-1	TRBJ1-2	.	.	CSAPGGYTF	TGCAGTGCCCCGGGGGGCTACACCTTC
TRBV7-9	TRBJ2-3	.	.	CASSLAGATSTDTQYF	TGTGCCAGCAGCTTAGCGGGGGCGACTAGCACAGATACGCAGTATTTT
TRBV6-4	TRBJ2-1	.	.	CASSPRGVNEQFF	TGTGCCAGCAGTCCCAGAGGTGTCAATGAGCAGTTCTTC
TRBV19	TRBJ1-2	TRBD1	.	CASSKDRDRGQPNYGYTF	TGTGCCAGTAGTAAGGACCGGGACAGGGGTCAGCCTAACTATGGCTACACCTTC
TRBV29-1	TRBJ1-2	TRBD1	.	CSAGQGNGYTF	TGCAGCGCCGGACAGGGGAATGGCTACACCTTC
TRBV9	TRBJ1-6	TRBD1	.	CASSVGTGGPLHF	TGTGCCAGCAGCGTAGGGACAGGGGGACCCCTCCACTTT
TRBV7-2	TRBJ2-4	.	.	CASSPGVRGTNIQYF	TGTGCCAGCAGCCCGGGGGTCCGGGGCACGAACATTCAGTACTTC
TRBV28	TRBJ2-6	.	.	CASRGGASGANVLTF	TGTGCCAGCAGGGGGGGGGCCTCTGGGGCCAACGTCCTGACTTTC
TRBV7-2	TRBJ1-1	.	once	CASSLWSEGGTEAFF	TGTGCCAGCAGCTTATGGAGTGAGGGAGGGACTGAAGCTTTCTTT
TRBV6-6	TRBJ1-5	TRBD1	.	CASRDPGTGNQPQHF	TGTGCCAGCAGGGATCCTGGGACAGGGAATCAGCCCCAGCATTTT
TRBV9	TRBJ2-1	.	few	CASSVGGDTYNEQFF	TGTGCCAGCAGCGTAGGCGGGGATACTTACAATGAGCAGTTCTTC
TRBV5-5	TRBJ2-3	.	.	CASSLGFGGARTDTQYF	TGTGCCAGCAGCTTGGGGTTTGGAGGGGCACGCACAGATACGCAGTATTTT
TRBV18	TRBJ1-6	.	once	CASSPEVYNSPLHF	TGTGCCAGCTCACCAGAGGTTTATAATTCACCCCTCCACTTT
TRBV6-5	TRBJ1-1	.	.	CASLLDRKAFF	TGTGCCAGCCTATTAGACAGAAAAGCTTTCTTT
TRBV10-3	TRBJ2-5	.	.	CATGDGDQETQYF	TGTGCCACGGGGGATGGGGATCAAGAGACCCAGTACTTC
TRBV3-1/TRBV3-2	TRBJ1-1	.	.	CASSLQDREAFF	TGTGCCAGCAGCCTACAAGATCGTGAAGCTTTCTTT
TRBV5-4	TRBJ2-5	.	.	CASSLPRGGAGETQYF	TGTGCCAGCAGCTTGCCCAGAGGGGGGGCAGGGGAGACCCAGTACTTC
TRBV3-1/TRBV3-2	TRBJ2-5	.	.	CASSQSGGAETQYF	TGTGCCAGCAGCCAATCCGGAGGGGCAGAGACCCAGTACTTC
TRBV7-9	TRBJ2-2	TRBD2	medium-sized	CASSITSGITGELFF	TGTGCCAGCAGCATTACTAGCGGGATCACCGGGGAGCTGTTTTTT
TRBV4-3	TRBJ2-3	.	once	CASSQVQGGDTQYF	TGCGCCAGCAGCCAAGTGCAGGGGGGAGATACGCAGTATTTT
TRBV10-3	TRBJ1-2	.	.	CAISAGRSQASFSGLGYTF	TGTGCCATCAGTGCGGGTCGGAGCCAGGCCTCCTTCTCGGGGTTAGGCTACACCTTC